These T cell receptor beta chains were read from a single sample in a study of CD8 T cells in Susac syndrome. One entry per CDR3 protein results from TCRdb running MiXCR on the immunoSEQ multiplex PCR reads. Of approximately 70,000 distinct CDR3 sequences in the sample, over 95% are singletons; the top ten hold 0.11%. Sequenced input: CD4+ T cells from PBMCs. The receptor source for this set is a human donor with multiple sclerosis. Each CDR3 is given with its conserved first and last residue. The D gene is left open where the match is weak. Size tells how often a clone was seen (once, few, many) or the class of an expanded clone, and some rows leave it out.

CDR3aa	CDR3nt	abundance	d_gene	v_gene	j_gene
CASGSGVEQFF	TGTGCCAGCGGATCGGGGGTGGAGCAGTTCTTC	-	-	TRBV6-2/TRBV6-3	TRBJ2-1
CASSPPVTGGVETQYF	TGTGCCAGCAGCCCCCCGGTGACAGGGGGTGTAGAGACCCAGTACTTC	-	TRBD1	TRBV9	TRBJ2-5
CASATGQGVFKQYF	TGCGCCAGCGCCACGGGACAGGGGGTTTTTAAGCAGTACTTC	once	TRBD1	TRBV5-1	TRBJ2-7
CASSRQGLTGELFF	TGTGCCAGCAGCCGACAGGGGTTGACGGGGGAGCTGTTTTTT	-	TRBD1	TRBV5-4	TRBJ2-2
CASSQSGANVLTF	TGTGCCAGCAGCCAATCTGGGGCCAACGTCCTGACTTTC	-	-	TRBV3-1	TRBJ2-6
CASRRGQGGGEKLFF	TGCGCCAGCAGACGAGGACAGGGGGGAGGCGAAAAACTGTTTTTT	-	TRBD1	TRBV4-1	TRBJ1-4
CASSYRGQETQYF	TGTGCCAGCAGTTACAGGGGGCAAGAGACCCAGTACTTC	-	-	TRBV6-5	TRBJ2-5
CASSKRQGHTEAFF	TGTGCCAGCAGTAAGCGACAGGGTCACACTGAAGCTTTCTTT	-	TRBD1	TRBV7-8	TRBJ1-1
CAWSDYEQYF	TGTGCCTGGAGTGACTACGAGCAGTACTTC	-	-	TRBV30	TRBJ2-7
CAWSRTGANVLTF	TGTGCCTGGAGCCGAACTGGGGCCAACGTCCTGACTTTC	-	-	TRBV30	TRBJ2-6
CASSASPASNEQYF	TGTGCCAGCAGCGCTTCCCCAGCTTCGAACGAGCAGTACTTC	-	-	TRBV9	TRBJ2-7
CASRPTGVYGYTF	TGTGCCAGCAGACCTACAGGGGTCTATGGCTACACCTTC	-	TRBD1	TRBV6-5	TRBJ1-2
CASSLSQWDTQYF	TGTGCCAGCAGCTTATCCCAGTGGGATACGCAGTATTTT	-	-	TRBV7-9	TRBJ2-3
CASSQDGRGGYNEQFF	TGTGCCAGCAGCCAAGATGGCCGGGGGGGGTACAATGAGCAGTTCTTC	few	TRBD2	TRBV3-1	TRBJ2-1
CASSKIAGGTDTQYF	TGCGCCAGCAGCAAGATAGCGGGGGGTACAGATACGCAGTATTTT	-	TRBD2	TRBV5-1	TRBJ2-3
CASGRQGAYEQYF	TGTGCCAGCGGGCGGCAGGGGGCATACGAGCAGTACTTC	-	TRBD1	TRBV3-1	TRBJ2-7
CASSPGELAGGWNTQYF	TGTGCCAGCAGCCCAGGTGAATTAGCGGGGGGTTGGAATACGCAGTATTTT	once	TRBD2	TRBV3-1	TRBJ2-3
CASSIAGAPRETQYF	TGTGCCAGCAGTATTGCGGGGGCCCCCCGGGAGACCCAGTACTTC	-	-	TRBV11-2	TRBJ2-5
CASSSGRPEGETQYF	TGCGCCAGCAGCTCAGGCCGACCCGAGGGGGAGACCCAGTACTTC	-	-	TRBV5-1	TRBJ2-5
CASSLVQTGTGAFF	TGTGCCAGCAGCTTAGTGCAGACGGGGACGGGCGCTTTCTTT	-	-	TRBV7-9	TRBJ1-1
CASKEGGAGGYTF	TGTGCCAGCAAGGAGGGGGGCGCGGGAGGCTACACCTTC	-	-	TRBV6-5	TRBJ1-2
CASSQALAGAETQYF	TGTGCCAGCAGCCAAGCACTAGCGGGGGCGGAGACCCAGTACTTC	-	TRBD2	TRBV3-1	TRBJ2-5
CASEDGSTDTQYF	TGTGCCAGCGAGGACGGTAGCACAGATACGCAGTATTTT	-	-	TRBV12-3/TRBV12-4	TRBJ2-3
CAISEAGGFEQFF	TGTGCCATCAGTGAGGCAGGGGGCTTTGAGCAGTTCTTC	-	TRBD1	TRBV10-3	TRBJ2-1
CASRSGRTNEKLFF	TGTGCCAGCAGGTCGGGGCGGACTAATGAAAAACTGTTTTTT	-	-	TRBV6-1	TRBJ1-4
CASSLGGGTTGELFF	TGCGCCAGCAGCTTGGGCGGGGGAACCACCGGGGAGCTGTTTTTT	-	TRBD2	TRBV5-1	TRBJ2-2
CASSLSGGDYEQYF	TGTGCCAGCAGCCTTAGCGGGGGAGACTACGAGCAGTACTTC	-	TRBD2	TRBV9	TRBJ2-7
CASSAYRGTNEKLFF	TGTGCCAGCAGCGCCTACAGGGGAACTAATGAAAAACTGTTTTTT	-	TRBD1	TRBV13	TRBJ1-4
CASSLGDTTKAFF	TGTGCCAGCAGCTTAGGGGACACCACTAAAGCTTTCTTT	-	-	TRBV7-2	TRBJ1-1
CSARGTLAGELFF	TGCAGTGCTAGAGGCACTTTGGCAGGGGAGCTGTTTTTT	-	-	TRBV20-1	TRBJ2-2
CASTYRREGVARNEQFF	TGCGCCAGCACCTACCGGAGGGAAGGGGTAGCCAGGAATGAGCAGTTCTTC	-	-	TRBV5-1	TRBJ2-1
CATSLGTGGSEQYF	TGTGCCACCTCACTGGGGACAGGGGGTAGCGAGCAGTACTTC	-	TRBD1	TRBV6-6	TRBJ2-7
CASKRGGQGIKYF	TGTGCCAGTAAACGAGGGGGACAGGGGATAAAGTATTTT	-	TRBD1	TRBV7-9	TRBJ2-3
CASSLQGTHGELFF	TGTGCCAGCAGCCTACAGGGTACCCACGGGGAGCTGTTTTTT	-	-	TRBV2	TRBJ2-2
CASSYRGLLETQYF	TGTGCCAGCAGTTATCGGGGCCTATTAGAGACCCAGTACTTC	-	-	TRBV6-5	TRBJ2-5